The sequence of this T cell receptor beta chain was determined in a study of blood T cell repertoires in COVID-19. Repertoires were generated with immunoSEQ multiplex PCR, while TCRdb's copy carries only in-frame clones and drops some. The sample includes approximately 200,000 clones, around nine tenths seen only once; the top ten take roughly 7.1%. The V and J ends lost 4 bases and 0 bases, in that order; junction bases with no gene match: 3. This CDR3 has 15 residues. Germline V gives CDR1 PRHDT, CDR2 FYEKMQ (reference sequence). The rearrangement links TRBV13 to TRBJ2-1; 7 bases map to TRBD2. The receptor's source is a man aged 25 to 45 in a cohort exposed to, infected with or recovered from COVID-19 (not recorded which). Sequencing used PBMCs or T cells enriched from blood (not recorded which). The CDR3 DNA reads as TGTGCCAGCAGCTCCCGGGACTACTCCTACAATGAGCAGTTCTTC. Its protein is CASSSRDYSYNEQFF.